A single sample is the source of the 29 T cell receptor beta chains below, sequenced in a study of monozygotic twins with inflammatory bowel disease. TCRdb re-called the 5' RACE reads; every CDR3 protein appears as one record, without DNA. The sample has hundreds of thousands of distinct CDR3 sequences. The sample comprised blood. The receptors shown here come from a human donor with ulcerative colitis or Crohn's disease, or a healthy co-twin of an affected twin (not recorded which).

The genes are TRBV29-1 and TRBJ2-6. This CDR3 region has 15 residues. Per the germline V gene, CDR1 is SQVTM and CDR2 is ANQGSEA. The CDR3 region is CSVEDRNSGANVLTF.

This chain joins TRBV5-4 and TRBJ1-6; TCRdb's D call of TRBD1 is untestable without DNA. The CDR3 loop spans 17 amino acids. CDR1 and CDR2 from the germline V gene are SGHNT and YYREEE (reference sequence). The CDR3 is CASRSGTESSYNSPLHF.

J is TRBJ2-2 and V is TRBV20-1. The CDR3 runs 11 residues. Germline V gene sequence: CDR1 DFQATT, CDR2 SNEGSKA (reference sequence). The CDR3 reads CSARNTGELFF.

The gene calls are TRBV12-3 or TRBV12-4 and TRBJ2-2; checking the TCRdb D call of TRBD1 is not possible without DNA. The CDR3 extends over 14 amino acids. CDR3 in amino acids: CASRSTGVSGELFF.

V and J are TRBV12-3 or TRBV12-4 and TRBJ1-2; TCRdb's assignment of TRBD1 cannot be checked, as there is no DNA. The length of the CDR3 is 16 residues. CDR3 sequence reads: CASSQSTGLGSGGYTF.

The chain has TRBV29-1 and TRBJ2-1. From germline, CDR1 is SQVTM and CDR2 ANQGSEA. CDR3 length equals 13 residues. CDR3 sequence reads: CSVTLNTYNEQFF.

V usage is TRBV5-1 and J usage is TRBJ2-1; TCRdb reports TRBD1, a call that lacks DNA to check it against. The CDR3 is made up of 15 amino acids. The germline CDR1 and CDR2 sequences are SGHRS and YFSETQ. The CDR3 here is CASSILQGGSGEQFF. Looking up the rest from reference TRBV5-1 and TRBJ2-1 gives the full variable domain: KAGVTQTPRYLIKTRGQQVTLSCSPISGHRSVSWYQQTPGQGLQFLFEYFSETQRNKGNFPGRFSGRQFSNSRSEMNVSTLELGDSALYLCASSILQGGSGEQFFGPGTRLTVL.

CDR3: CASSYSLGQLPDTQYF. The chain joins TRBV6-5 to TRBJ2-3; TCRdb's D call, TRBD1, is unchecked because there is no DNA. This CDR3 is built from 16 residues. Germline V lookup: CDR1 MNHEY, CDR2 SVGAGI.

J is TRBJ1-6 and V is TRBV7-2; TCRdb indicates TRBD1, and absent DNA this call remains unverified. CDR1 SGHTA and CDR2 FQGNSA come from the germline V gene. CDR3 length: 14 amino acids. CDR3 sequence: CASSRQAESGALHF.

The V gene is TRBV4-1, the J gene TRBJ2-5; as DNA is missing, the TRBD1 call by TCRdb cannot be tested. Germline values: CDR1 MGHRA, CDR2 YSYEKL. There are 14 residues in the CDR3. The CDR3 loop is CASSRTGSMETQYF.

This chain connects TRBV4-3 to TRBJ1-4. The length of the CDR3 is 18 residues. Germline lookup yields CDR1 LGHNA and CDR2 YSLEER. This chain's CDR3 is CASSQDRIMAGQNEKLFF.

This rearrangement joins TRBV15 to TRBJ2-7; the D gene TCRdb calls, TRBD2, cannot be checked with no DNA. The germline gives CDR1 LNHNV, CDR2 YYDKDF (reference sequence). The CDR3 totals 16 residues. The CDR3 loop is CATSRSLLTSADEQYF.

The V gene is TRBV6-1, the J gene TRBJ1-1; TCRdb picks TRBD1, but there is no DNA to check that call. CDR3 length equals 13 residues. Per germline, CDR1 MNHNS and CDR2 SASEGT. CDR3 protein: CASEGALNTEAFF.

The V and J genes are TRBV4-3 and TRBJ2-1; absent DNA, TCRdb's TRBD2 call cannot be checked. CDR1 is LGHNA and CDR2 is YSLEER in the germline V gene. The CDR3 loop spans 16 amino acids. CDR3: CASSQVSSGRMNEQFF.

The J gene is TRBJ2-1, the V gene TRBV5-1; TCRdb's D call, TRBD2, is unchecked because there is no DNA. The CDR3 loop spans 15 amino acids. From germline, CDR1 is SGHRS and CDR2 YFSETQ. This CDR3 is CASSSRTSGYNEQFF.

The CDR3 here is CASSQGFHPDNEQFF. V and J are TRBV3-1 and TRBJ2-1. The germline gives CDR1 LGHDT, CDR2 YNNKEL (reference sequence). The CDR3 sequence is 15 residues long.

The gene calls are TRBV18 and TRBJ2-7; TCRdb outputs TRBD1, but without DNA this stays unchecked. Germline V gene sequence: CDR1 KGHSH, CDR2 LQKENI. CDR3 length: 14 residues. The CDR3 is CASSPLDRGGEQYF.

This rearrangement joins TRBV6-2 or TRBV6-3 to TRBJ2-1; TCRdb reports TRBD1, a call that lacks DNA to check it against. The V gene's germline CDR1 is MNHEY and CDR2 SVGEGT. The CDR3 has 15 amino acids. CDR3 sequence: CASSNDRGINNEQFF.

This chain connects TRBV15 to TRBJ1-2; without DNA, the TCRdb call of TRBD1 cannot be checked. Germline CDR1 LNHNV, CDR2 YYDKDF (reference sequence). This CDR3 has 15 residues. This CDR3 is CATSRGTVGNYGYTF.

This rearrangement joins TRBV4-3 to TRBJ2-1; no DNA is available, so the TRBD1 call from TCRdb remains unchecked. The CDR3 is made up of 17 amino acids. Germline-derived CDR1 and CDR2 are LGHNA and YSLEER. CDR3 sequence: CASSQDVWDRDYNEQFF.

The CDR3 protein is CATSDFVRGADTQYF. J is TRBJ2-3 and V is TRBV24-1. The CDR3 has 15 residues. Germline CDR1 reads KGHDR; CDR2 reads SFDVKD.

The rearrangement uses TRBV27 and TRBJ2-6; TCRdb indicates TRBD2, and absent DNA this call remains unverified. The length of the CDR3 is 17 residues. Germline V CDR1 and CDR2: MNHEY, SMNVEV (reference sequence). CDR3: CASSFEGTSTGANVLTF.

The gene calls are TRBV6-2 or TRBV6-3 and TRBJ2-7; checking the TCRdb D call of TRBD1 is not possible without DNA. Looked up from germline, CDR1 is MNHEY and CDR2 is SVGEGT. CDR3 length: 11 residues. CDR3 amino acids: CASHRGREQYF.

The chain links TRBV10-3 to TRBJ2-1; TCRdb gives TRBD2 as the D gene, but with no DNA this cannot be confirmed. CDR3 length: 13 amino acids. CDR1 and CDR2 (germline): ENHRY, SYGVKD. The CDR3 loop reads CAISRSSRDEQFF.

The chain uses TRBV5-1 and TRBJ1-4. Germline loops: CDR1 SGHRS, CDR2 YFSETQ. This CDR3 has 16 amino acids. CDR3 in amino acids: CASSLEPRATNEKLFF. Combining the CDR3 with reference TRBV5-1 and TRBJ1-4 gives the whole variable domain KAGVTQTPRYLIKTRGQQVTLSCSPISGHRSVSWYQQTPGQGLQFLFEYFSETQRNKGNFPGRFSGRQFSNSRSEMNVSTLELGDSALYLCASSLEPRATNEKLFFGSGTQLSVL.

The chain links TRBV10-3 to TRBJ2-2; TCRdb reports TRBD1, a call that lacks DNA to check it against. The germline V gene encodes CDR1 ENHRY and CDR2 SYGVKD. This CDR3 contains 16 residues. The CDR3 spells CAITGTGNTNTGELFF.

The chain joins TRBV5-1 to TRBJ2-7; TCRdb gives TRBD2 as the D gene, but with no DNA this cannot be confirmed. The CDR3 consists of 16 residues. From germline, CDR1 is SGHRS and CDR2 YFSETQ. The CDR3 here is CASSLATSGTAYEQYF.

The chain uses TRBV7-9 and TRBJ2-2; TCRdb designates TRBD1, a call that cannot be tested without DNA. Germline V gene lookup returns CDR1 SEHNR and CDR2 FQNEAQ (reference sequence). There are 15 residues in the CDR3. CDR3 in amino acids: CASSAQGQKAGELFF.

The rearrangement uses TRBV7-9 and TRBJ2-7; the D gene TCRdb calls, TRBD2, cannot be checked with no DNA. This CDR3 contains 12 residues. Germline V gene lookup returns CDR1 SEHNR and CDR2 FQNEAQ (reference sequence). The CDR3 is CASSWAPYEQYF.